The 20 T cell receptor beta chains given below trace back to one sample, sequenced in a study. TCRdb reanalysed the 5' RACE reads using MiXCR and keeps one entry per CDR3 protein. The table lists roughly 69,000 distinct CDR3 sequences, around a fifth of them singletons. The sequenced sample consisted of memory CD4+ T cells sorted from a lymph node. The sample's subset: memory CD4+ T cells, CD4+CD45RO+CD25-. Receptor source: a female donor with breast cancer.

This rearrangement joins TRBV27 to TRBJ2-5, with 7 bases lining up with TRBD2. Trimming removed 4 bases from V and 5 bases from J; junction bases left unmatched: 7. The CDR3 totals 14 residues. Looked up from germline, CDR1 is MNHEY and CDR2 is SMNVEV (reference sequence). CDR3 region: CASSYGGVSETQYF. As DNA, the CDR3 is TGTGCCAGCAGTTATGGGGGGGTCAGCGAGACCCAGTACTTC.

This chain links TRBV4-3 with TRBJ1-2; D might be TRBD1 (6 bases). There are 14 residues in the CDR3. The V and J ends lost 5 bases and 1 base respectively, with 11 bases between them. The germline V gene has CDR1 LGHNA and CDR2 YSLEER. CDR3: CASSKGDGNYGYTF. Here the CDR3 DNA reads TGCGCCAGCAGCAAGGGGGACGGTAACTATGGCTACACCTTC.

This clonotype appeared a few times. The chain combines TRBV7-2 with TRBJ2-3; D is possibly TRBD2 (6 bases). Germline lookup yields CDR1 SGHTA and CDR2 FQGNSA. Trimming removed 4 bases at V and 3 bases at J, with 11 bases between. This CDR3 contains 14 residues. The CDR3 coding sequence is TGTGCCAGCAGCTCCCGGGACTTTACAGATACGCAGTATTTT. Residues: CASSSRDFTDTQYF.

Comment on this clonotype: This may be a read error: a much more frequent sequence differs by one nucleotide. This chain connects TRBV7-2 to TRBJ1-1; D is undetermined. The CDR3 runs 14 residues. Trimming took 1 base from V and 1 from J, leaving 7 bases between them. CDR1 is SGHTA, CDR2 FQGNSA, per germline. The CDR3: CASSLGGPNTEAFF. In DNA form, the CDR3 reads TGTGCCAGCAGCTTAGGTGGTCCGAACACTGAAGCTTTCTTT.

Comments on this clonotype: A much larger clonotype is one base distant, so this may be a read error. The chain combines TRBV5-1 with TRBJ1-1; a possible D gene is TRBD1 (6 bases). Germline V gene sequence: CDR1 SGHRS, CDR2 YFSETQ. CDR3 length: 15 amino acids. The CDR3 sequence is CASSLVRTDLTGAFF. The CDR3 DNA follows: TGCGCCAGCAGCTTGGTACGGACAGATCTCACTGGAGCTTTCTTT.

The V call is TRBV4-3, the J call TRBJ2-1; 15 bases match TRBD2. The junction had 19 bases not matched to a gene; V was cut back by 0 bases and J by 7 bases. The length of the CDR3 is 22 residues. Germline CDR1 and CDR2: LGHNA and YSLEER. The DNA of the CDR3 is TGCGCCAGCAGCCAAGATCCCCCCTCCCCGGGACTAGCGGGAGGTTTTGAGAATGAGCAGTTCTTC. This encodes CASSQDPPSPGLAGGFENEQFF.

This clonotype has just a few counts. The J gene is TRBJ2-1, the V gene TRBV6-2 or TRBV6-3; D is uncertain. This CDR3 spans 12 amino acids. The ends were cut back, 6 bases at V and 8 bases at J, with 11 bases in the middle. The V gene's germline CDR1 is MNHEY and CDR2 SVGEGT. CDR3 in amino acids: CASSDRRDEQFF. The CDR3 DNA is TGTGCCAGCAGCGACCGACGCGATGAGCAGTTCTTC.

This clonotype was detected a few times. CDR3 DNA: TGTGCCAGCAGCTACTACAGGGGAGGGAGAGATGGCTACACCTTC. Its translation: CASSYYRGGRDGYTF. The V call is TRBV9, the J call TRBJ1-2, with 7 bases matching TRBD1. Germline lookup yields CDR1 SGDLS and CDR2 YYNGEE. This CDR3 region has 15 residues. The ends lost 4 bases at V and 6 bases at J; junction bases unmatched: 12.

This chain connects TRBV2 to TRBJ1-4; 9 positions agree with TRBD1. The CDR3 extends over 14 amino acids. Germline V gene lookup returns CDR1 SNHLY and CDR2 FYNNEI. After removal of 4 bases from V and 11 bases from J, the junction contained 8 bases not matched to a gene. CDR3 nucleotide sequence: TGTGCCAGCAGTGGAACAGGGGGCAACGGGAAACTGTTTTTT. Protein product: CASSGTGGNGKLFF.

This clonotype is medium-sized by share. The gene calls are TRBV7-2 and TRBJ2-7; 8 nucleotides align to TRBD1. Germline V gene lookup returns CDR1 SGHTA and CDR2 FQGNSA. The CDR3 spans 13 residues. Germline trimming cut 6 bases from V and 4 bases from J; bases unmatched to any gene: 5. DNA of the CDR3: TGTGCCAGCAGTTCCAACAGGGGGTACGAGCAGTACTTC. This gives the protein CASSSNRGYEQYF.

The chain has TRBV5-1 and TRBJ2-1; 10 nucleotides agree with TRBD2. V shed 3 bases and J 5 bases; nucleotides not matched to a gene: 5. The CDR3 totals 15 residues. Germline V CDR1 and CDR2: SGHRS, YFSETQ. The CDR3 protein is CASSSLAGAHNEQFF. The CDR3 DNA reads TGCGCCAGCAGCTCCCTAGCGGGAGCCCACAATGAGCAGTTCTTC.

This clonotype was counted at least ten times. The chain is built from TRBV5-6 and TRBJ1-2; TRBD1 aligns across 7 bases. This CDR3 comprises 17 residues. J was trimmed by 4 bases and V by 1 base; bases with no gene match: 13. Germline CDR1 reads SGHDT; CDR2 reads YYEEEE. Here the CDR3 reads CASSLLRERGLSYGYTF. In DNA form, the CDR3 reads TGTGCCAGCAGCTTGCTCAGGGAAAGGGGGCTATCCTATGGCTACACCTTC. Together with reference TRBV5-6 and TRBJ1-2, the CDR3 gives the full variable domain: DAGVTQSPTHLIKTRGQQVTLRCSPKSGHDTVSWYQQALGQGPQFIFQYYEEEERQRGNFPDRFSGHQFPNYSSELNVNALLLGDSALYLCASSLLRERGLSYGYTFGSGTRLTVV.

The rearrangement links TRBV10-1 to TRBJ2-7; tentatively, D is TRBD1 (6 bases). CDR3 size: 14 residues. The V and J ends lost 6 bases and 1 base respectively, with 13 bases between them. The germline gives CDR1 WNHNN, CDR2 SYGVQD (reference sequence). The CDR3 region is CASSPNGQSYEQYF. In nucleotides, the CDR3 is TGCGCCAGCAGCCCTAACGGACAGTCCTACGAGCAGTACTTC.

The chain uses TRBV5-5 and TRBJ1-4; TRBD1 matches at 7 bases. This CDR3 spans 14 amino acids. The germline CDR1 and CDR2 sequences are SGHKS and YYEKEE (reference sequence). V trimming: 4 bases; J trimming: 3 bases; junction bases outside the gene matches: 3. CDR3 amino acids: CASSIQGSNEKLFF. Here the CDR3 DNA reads TGTGCCAGCAGCATACAGGGGTCTAATGAAAAACTGTTTTTT.

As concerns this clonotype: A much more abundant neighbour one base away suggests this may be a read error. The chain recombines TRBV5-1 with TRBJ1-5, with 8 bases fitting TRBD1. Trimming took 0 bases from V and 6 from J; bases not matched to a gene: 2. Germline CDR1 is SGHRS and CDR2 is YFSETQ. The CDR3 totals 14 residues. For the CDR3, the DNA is TGCGCCAGCAGCTTGGCAGGGGGCACTCAGCCCCAGCATTTT. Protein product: CASSLAGGTQPQHF.

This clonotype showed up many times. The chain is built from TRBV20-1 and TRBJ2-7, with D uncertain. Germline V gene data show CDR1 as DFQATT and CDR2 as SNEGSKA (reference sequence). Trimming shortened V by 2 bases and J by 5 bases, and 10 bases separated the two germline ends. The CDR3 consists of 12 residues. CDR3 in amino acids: CSARTVGHEQYF. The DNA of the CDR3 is TGCAGTGCTAGAACCGTGGGCCACGAGCAGTACTTC.

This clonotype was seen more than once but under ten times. The CDR3 spells CASSKTRREPSTDTQYF. The CDR3 DNA is TGTGCCAGCAGCAAAACTAGACGCGAACCTAGCACAGATACGCAGTATTTT. V gene TRBV7-8 combines with J gene TRBJ2-3; weak D call: TRBD2 (5 bases). V lost 5 bases to trimming and J lost 0 bases, with 18 bases between them. Germline V gene data show CDR1 as SGHVS and CDR2 as FQNEAQ. The CDR3 loop spans 17 amino acids.

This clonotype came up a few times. The CDR3 region is CASSVNTYTEAFF. In DNA, the CDR3 is TGTGCCAGCAGCGTAAACACTTACACTGAAGCTTTCTTT. V and J are TRBV7-2 and TRBJ1-1; D call uncertain. Germline V gene sequence: CDR1 SGHTA, CDR2 FQGNSA. Trimming took off 5 bases at V and 3 bases at J, with 10 bases between the two ends. The CDR3 contains 13 residues.

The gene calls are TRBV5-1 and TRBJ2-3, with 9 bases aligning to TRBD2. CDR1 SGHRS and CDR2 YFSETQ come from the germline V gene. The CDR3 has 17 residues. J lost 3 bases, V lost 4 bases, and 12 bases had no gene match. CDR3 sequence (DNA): TGCGCCAGCAGCCCTCCCCCGACTAGCGGCGGGACAGATACGCAGTATTTT. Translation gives CASSPPPTSGGTDTQYF.

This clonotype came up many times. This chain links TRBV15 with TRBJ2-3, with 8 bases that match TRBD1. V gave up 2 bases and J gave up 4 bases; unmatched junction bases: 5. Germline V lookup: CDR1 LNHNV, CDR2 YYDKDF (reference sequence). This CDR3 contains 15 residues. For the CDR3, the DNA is TGTGCCACCAGCAGACGACAGGGGCGGCCAGATACGCAGTATTTT. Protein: CATSRRQGRPDTQYF.